The rows below give T cell receptor beta chains drawn from one sample of a study of identical twins. From the 5' RACE reads, TCRdb called clonotypes with MiXCR, one entry per CDR3 protein. The repertoire holds around 670,000 distinct CDR3 sequences, with around 5.7% as singletons. Specimen: naive T cells sorted from blood. Receptor source: a man aged 18 to 29 in good health. Both conserved end residues are part of each CDR3. D genes are given only for firm matches. The size field is filled for only some rows; it gives once, few, many or a size class.

D | J | size | V | DNA | CDR3
- | TRBJ2-4 | few | TRBV12-3/TRBV12-4 | TGTGCCAGCAAGGGGGGACTAGCCAAAAACATTCAGTACTTC | CASKGGLAKNIQYF
- | TRBJ2-7 | many | TRBV12-3/TRBV12-4 | TGTGCCAGTGCGACAGGCATAGTGGGTGAGCAGTACTTC | CASATGIVGEQYF
TRBD1 | TRBJ2-4 | few | TRBV11-2 | TGTGCCAGCAGCTTAGTGGACAGGGATTTATGGGCCAAAAACATTCAGTACTTC | CASSLVDRDLWAKNIQYF
- | TRBJ2-6 | many | TRBV29-1 | TGCAGCGTAGTAGAGGACTCTGGGGCCAACGTCCTGACTTTC | CSVVEDSGANVLTF
- | TRBJ1-5 | - | TRBV12-3/TRBV12-4 | TGTGCCAGCAGAATACAGCCTTATCAGCCCCAGCATTTT | CASRIQPYQPQHF
- | TRBJ2-6 | - | TRBV19 | TGTGCCAGTAGTATTCACGGCTCTGGGGCCAACGTCCTGACTTTC | CASSIHGSGANVLTF
TRBD2 | TRBJ2-1 | many | TRBV20-1 | TGCAGTGTCGCCCGAGGTGCGGGAGGGTGGTACAATGAGCAGTTCTTC | CSVARGAGGWYNEQFF
TRBD2 | TRBJ2-1 | many | TRBV6-1 | TGTGCCAGCAGTCTCCAACTAGCGGGAGGAGTCAATGAGCAGTTCTTC | CASSLQLAGGVNEQFF
- | TRBJ2-5 | - | TRBV6-1 | TGTGCCAGCAGTGAAACGGACCGAGGACGGACCCAGTACTTC | CASSETDRGRTQYF
- | TRBJ2-1 | few | TRBV2 | TGTGCGGGAGCTAGAAGCTCCTACAATGAGCAGTTCTTC | CAGARSSYNEQFF
TRBD2 | TRBJ2-7 | few | TRBV4-3 | TGCGCCAGCAGCCCATGGACTAGCGGGAGTCGGTACGAGCAGTACTTC | CASSPWTSGSRYEQYF
TRBD1 | TRBJ2-1 | many | TRBV12-3/TRBV12-4 | TGTGCCAGCAGTTTAGGGACAGGGCATTACAATGAGCAGTTCTTC | CASSLGTGHYNEQFF
- | TRBJ2-7 | many | TRBV29-1 | TGCAGCGTTGGTCACAACCCCTACGAGCAGTACTTC | CSVGHNPYEQYF
TRBD2 | TRBJ2-1 | few | TRBV6-5 | TGTGCCAGCAGTTACCGGGCTAGCGGACACAATGAGCAGTTCTTC | CASSYRASGHNEQFF
TRBD2 | TRBJ2-3 | many | TRBV12-3/TRBV12-4 | TGTGCCAGCAGTATAGTAGCGGGAGGCACAGATACGCAGTATTTT | CASSIVAGGTDTQYF
- | TRBJ2-2 | few | TRBV27 | TGTGCCAGCAACACGGGACGGTCGAACACCGGGGAGCTGTTTTTT | CASNTGRSNTGELFF
TRBD1 | TRBJ2-1 | many | TRBV20-1 | TGCAGTGCACTAAGGGGGACAGGGGGCGCGGAAGAGCAGTTCTTC | CSALRGTGGAEEQFF
- | TRBJ2-6 | many | TRBV12-3/TRBV12-4 | TGTGCCAGCAGTTTAGGGGCTCTATCTGCTGGGGCCAACGTCCTGACTTTC | CASSLGALSAGANVLTF
- | TRBJ1-1 | - | TRBV20-1 | TGCAGTGCTAGAGAGACAAGAGGGCCGGCTGAAGCTTTCTTT | CSARETRGPAEAFF
- | TRBJ2-7 | few | TRBV21-1 | TGTGCCAGCAGCCCCCGACAGGGACTCCCCTACGAGCAGTACTTC | CASSPRQGLPYEQYF
TRBD1 | TRBJ2-4 | many | TRBV7-9 | TGTGCCAGCAGCGCTGGGGACAGCAAAAACATTCAGTACTTC | CASSAGDSKNIQYF
- | TRBJ1-4 | - | TRBV20-1 | TGCAGTGCTGGGAGGTCAGGGGAAAAACTGTTTTTT | CSAGRSGEKLFF
TRBD2 | TRBJ2-4 | - | TRBV20-1 | TGCAGTGCTAGCACTAGCGGGAGGGCCAAAAACATTCAGTACTTC | CSASTSGRAKNIQYF
- | TRBJ1-4 | many | TRBV10-3 | TGTGCCATCAGCAAGGGTCGGACGGCAACTAATGAAAAACTGTTTTTT | CAISKGRTATNEKLFF
TRBD1 | TRBJ1-5 | many | TRBV12-3/TRBV12-4 | TGTGCCAGCAGTGCAGGGGGGCAGCCCCAGCATTTT | CASSAGGQPQHF
- | TRBJ2-2 | many | TRBV5-5 | TGTGCCAGCAGTCGTAAGAGCGGGTCTGGCGGGGAGCTGTTTTTT | CASSRKSGSGGELFF
- | TRBJ2-7 | few | TRBV5-1 | TGCGCCAGCAGCTTGCTCGGGGCCGGGTACGAGCAGTACTTC | CASSLLGAGYEQYF
TRBD2 | TRBJ2-3 | many | TRBV12-3/TRBV12-4 | TGTGCCAGCACCATGGACCTAGCGGGAAGCACAGATACGCAGTATTTT | CASTMDLAGSTDTQYF
TRBD1 | TRBJ2-5 | few | TRBV27 | TGTGCCAGCAGTTTTCGTGGACAGGGACAAGAGACCCAGTACTTC | CASSFRGQGQETQYF
TRBD2 | TRBJ2-3 | - | TRBV18 | TGTGCCAGCTCACCTGGACTAGCTGGCTCTAGCACAGATACGCAGTATTTT | CASSPGLAGSSTDTQYF
TRBD1 | TRBJ1-4 | - | TRBV3-1 | TGTGCCAGCAGCCGAAGCCCGGGACAGGGTGATGAAAAACTGTTTTTT | CASSRSPGQGDEKLFF
- | TRBJ1-5 | - | TRBV7-9 | TGTGCCAGCAGCTTGGGGGGGGGAATTGGCAATCAGCCCCAGCATTTT | CASSLGGGIGNQPQHF